One T cell receptor beta chain is described in this entry. The antigen remains unidentified. This PCR relied on a set of 60 Vbeta primers and 13 Jbeta primers. TCRdb's table, derived via immunoSEQ multiplex PCR, lists solely in-frame clones and lacks some. The sample holds about 94,000 clones, 50% to 80% seen once. The source of the sample is a study of cytomegalovirus exposure and HLA in healthy donors. Broader study findings: CMV antigen specificity was confirmed in vitro for a few CMV-associated chains. One variant, a missense change in DCLRE1C, was linked in a later analysis to TCR beta V- and J-gene trimming. A classifier reportedly called cytomegalovirus status with high sensitivity and specificity.

The CDR3 has 15 amino acids. The junction had 10 bases not matched to a gene; V was cut back by 5 bases and J by 3 bases. CDR1 is MNHEY, CDR2 SMNVEV, per germline (reference sequence). The clonotype comes from a young man in good health and CMV-seronegative. Sequenced material: PBMCs. The rearrangement uses TRBV27 and TRBJ2-7, with 7 bases lining up with TRBD1. CDR3 sequence (DNA): TGTGCCAGCAGTGGTCCGGGACAGAAGTTCTACGAGCAGTACTTC. Residues: CASSGPGQKFYEQYF.